These T cell receptor beta chains were read from a single sample in a study of vaccination and CD4 T cells after COVID-19. A single record per CDR3 protein comes from TCRdb applying MiXCR to the PCR reads. The profile shows under 7,000 distinct CDR3 sequences, around 20% of them singletons. No cognate antigen is known for these TCRs. Sequencing was done on a sample of CD4+ T cells from blood, cultured in vitro. These receptors all come from a human donor who had recovered from COVID-19. Both conserved end residues are part of each CDR3. Fields, in order: CDR3 length, V gene, D gene, clone size, J gene, CDR3 protein, CDR3 DNA. D genes are given only for firm matches. Size tells how often a clone was seen (once, few, many) or the class of an expanded clone, and some rows leave it out.

cdr3_length: 15
v_call: TRBV7-9
d_call: .
clone_size: large
j_call: TRBJ2-3
cdr3_aa: CASSDIGRNTDTQYF
cdr3_nt: TGTGCCAGCAGCGATATCGGGAGAAACACAGATACGCAGTATTTT

cdr3_length: 13
v_call: TRBV20-1
d_call: .
clone_size: large
j_call: TRBJ1-2
cdr3_aa: CSARRDTTEGYTF
cdr3_nt: TGCAGTGCTAGAAGGGACACCACCGAGGGCTACACCTTC

cdr3_length: 16
v_call: TRBV18
d_call: TRBD2
clone_size: .
j_call: TRBJ2-3
cdr3_aa: CASSPTTSGGPDTQYF
cdr3_nt: TGTGCCAGCTCACCAACGACTAGCGGGGGTCCAGATACGCAGTATTTT

cdr3_length: 13
v_call: TRBV12-3/TRBV12-4
d_call: .
clone_size: .
j_call: TRBJ2-4
cdr3_aa: CASSLTAGVIQYF
cdr3_nt: TGTGCCAGCAGTCTCACAGCAGGGGTCATTCAGTACTTC

cdr3_length: 14
v_call: TRBV11-3
d_call: .
clone_size: .
j_call: TRBJ1-1
cdr3_aa: CASRDTSSRSEAFF
cdr3_nt: TGTGCCAGCCGGGACACCTCAAGTCGTAGTGAAGCTTTCTTT

cdr3_length: 13
v_call: TRBV5-1
d_call: .
clone_size: .
j_call: TRBJ2-7
cdr3_aa: CASRTASSYEQYF
cdr3_nt: TGCGCCAGCAGGACTGCTAGCTCCTACGAGCAGTACTTC

cdr3_length: 15
v_call: TRBV6-5
d_call: .
clone_size: .
j_call: TRBJ2-7
cdr3_aa: CASSYRGPGSDEQYF
cdr3_nt: TGTGCCAGCAGTTACCGGGGACCAGGGAGCGACGAGCAGTACTTC

cdr3_length: 16
v_call: TRBV6-5
d_call: TRBD2
clone_size: few
j_call: TRBJ2-1
cdr3_aa: CASSFRRESPGNEQFF
cdr3_nt: TGTGCCAGCAGTTTTAGGCGGGAGTCCCCGGGGAATGAGCAGTTCTTC

cdr3_length: 13
v_call: TRBV6-1
d_call: .
clone_size: few
j_call: TRBJ1-1
cdr3_aa: CASRSTGSTEAFF
cdr3_nt: TGTGCCAGCCGATCGACAGGTTCAACTGAAGCTTTCTTT

cdr3_length: 15
v_call: TRBV5-4
d_call: .
clone_size: .
j_call: TRBJ2-2
cdr3_aa: CASSFPQGNTGELFF
cdr3_nt: TGTGCCAGCAGTTTCCCACAGGGGAACACCGGGGAGCTGTTTTTT

cdr3_length: 12
v_call: TRBV20-1
d_call: TRBD2
clone_size: few
j_call: TRBJ2-3
cdr3_aa: CSASGGTDTQYF
cdr3_nt: TGCAGTGCTTCGGGGGGAACAGATACGCAGTATTTT

cdr3_length: 15
v_call: TRBV2
d_call: TRBD2
clone_size: .
j_call: TRBJ2-1
cdr3_aa: CASSLLAGGIGEQFF
cdr3_nt: TGTGCCAGCAGCTTACTAGCGGGGGGAATAGGTGAGCAGTTCTTC

cdr3_length: 15
v_call: TRBV19
d_call: TRBD1
clone_size: .
j_call: TRBJ2-7
cdr3_aa: CASSMGDRGTYEQYF
cdr3_nt: TGTGCCAGTAGTATGGGCGACAGGGGGACCTACGAGCAGTACTTC

cdr3_length: 14
v_call: TRBV7-8
d_call: TRBD2
clone_size: medium-sized
j_call: TRBJ2-1
cdr3_aa: CASSLRTSYNEQFF
cdr3_nt: TGTGCCAGCAGCCTGAGGACTAGCTACAATGAGCAGTTCTTC

cdr3_length: 13
v_call: TRBV6-1
d_call: TRBD1
clone_size: few
j_call: TRBJ1-1
cdr3_aa: CATSRQGETEAFF
cdr3_nt: TGTGCCACCTCCCGACAGGGGGAGACTGAAGCTTTCTTT

cdr3_length: 13
v_call: TRBV19
d_call: .
clone_size: .
j_call: TRBJ1-1
cdr3_aa: CASSVTSNTEAFF
cdr3_nt: TGTGCCAGTAGTGTGACATCGAACACTGAAGCTTTCTTT

cdr3_length: 13
v_call: TRBV16
d_call: .
clone_size: once
j_call: TRBJ2-1
cdr3_aa: CASSQNTYNEQFF
cdr3_nt: TGTGCCAGCAGCCAAAACACCTACAATGAGCAGTTCTTC

cdr3_length: 14
v_call: TRBV27
d_call: TRBD2
clone_size: .
j_call: TRBJ2-7
cdr3_aa: CAAKGSGESYEQYF
cdr3_nt: TGTGCCGCCAAGGGTAGCGGGGAATCCTACGAGCAGTACTTC

cdr3_length: 13
v_call: TRBV25-1
d_call: .
clone_size: few
j_call: TRBJ1-2
cdr3_aa: CASSESRLGGYTF
cdr3_nt: TGTGCCAGCAGTGAATCACGATTAGGGGGCTACACCTTC

cdr3_length: 15
v_call: TRBV6-1
d_call: TRBD2
clone_size: few
j_call: TRBJ2-7
cdr3_aa: CASSDRGGRSYEQYF
cdr3_nt: TGTGCCAGCAGTGATCGGGGCGGGAGGTCCTACGAGCAGTACTTC

cdr3_length: 13
v_call: TRBV29-1
d_call: TRBD1
clone_size: .
j_call: TRBJ1-2
cdr3_aa: CSVQDRDRWGYTF
cdr3_nt: TGCAGCGTTCAGGACAGGGACCGTTGGGGCTACACCTTC

cdr3_length: 20
v_call: TRBV15
d_call: TRBD1
clone_size: medium-sized
j_call: TRBJ1-2
cdr3_aa: CATSRDWTGGAGRTNYGYTF
cdr3_nt: TGTGCCACCAGCAGAGATTGGACAGGGGGCGCGGGTCGAACCAACTATGGCTACACCTTC

cdr3_length: 17
v_call: TRBV6-5
d_call: .
clone_size: .
j_call: TRBJ2-6
cdr3_aa: CASSYPPGVAGANVLTF
cdr3_nt: TGTGCCAGCAGTTACCCACCAGGGGTTGCTGGGGCCAACGTCCTGACTTTC

cdr3_length: 15
v_call: TRBV2
d_call: .
clone_size: .
j_call: TRBJ2-1
cdr3_aa: CASSEVQPLYNEQFF
cdr3_nt: TGTGCCAGCAGTGAAGTTCAACCTCTCTACAATGAGCAGTTCTTC

cdr3_length: 14
v_call: TRBV20-1
d_call: .
clone_size: .
j_call: TRBJ1-3
cdr3_aa: CSARVARETNTIYF
cdr3_nt: TGCAGTGCTAGAGTTGCCCGAGAAACCAACACCATATATTTT

cdr3_length: 13
v_call: TRBV6-1
d_call: .
clone_size: few
j_call: TRBJ2-5
cdr3_aa: CASSEVGYGAQYF
cdr3_nt: TGTGCCAGCAGTGAAGTGGGGTACGGGGCCCAGTACTTC

cdr3_length: 17
v_call: TRBV27
d_call: .
clone_size: medium-sized
j_call: TRBJ1-2
cdr3_aa: CASSLRPAVRAGYGYTF
cdr3_nt: TGTGCCAGCAGTTTAAGGCCCGCTGTTCGGGCTGGCTATGGCTACACCTTC

cdr3_length: 13
v_call: TRBV6-1
d_call: .
clone_size: few
j_call: TRBJ2-3
cdr3_aa: CASSESRVDTQYF
cdr3_nt: TGTGCCAGCAGTGAATCCAGGGTAGATACGCAGTATTTT

cdr3_length: 17
v_call: TRBV6-1
d_call: .
clone_size: few
j_call: TRBJ1-4
cdr3_aa: CASSDLTGATTNEKLFF
cdr3_nt: TGTGCCAGCAGTGACCTGACAGGAGCCACAACTAATGAAAAACTGTTTTTT

cdr3_length: 14
v_call: TRBV9
d_call: .
clone_size: .
j_call: TRBJ1-1
cdr3_aa: CASSPFKGRVEAFF
cdr3_nt: TGTGCCAGCAGTCCCTTCAAGGGTCGCGTTGAAGCTTTCTTT

cdr3_length: 15
v_call: TRBV6-2/TRBV6-3
d_call: .
clone_size: medium-sized
j_call: TRBJ1-1
cdr3_aa: CASSYLGPMNTEAFF
cdr3_nt: TGTGCCAGCAGTTACTTAGGGCCGATGAACACTGAAGCTTTCTTT

cdr3_length: 15
v_call: TRBV11-2
d_call: .
clone_size: .
j_call: TRBJ2-2
cdr3_aa: CASSRTRTNTGELFF
cdr3_nt: TGTGCCAGCAGCAGGACGAGGACAAACACCGGGGAGCTGTTTTTT

cdr3_length: 12
v_call: TRBV27
d_call: .
clone_size: medium-sized
j_call: TRBJ1-1
cdr3_aa: CASSSGGTEAFF
cdr3_nt: TGTGCCAGCAGTTCGGGGGGTACTGAAGCTTTCTTT

cdr3_length: 16
v_call: TRBV9
d_call: TRBD2
clone_size: once
j_call: TRBJ2-5
cdr3_aa: CASSVVAGGLQETQYF
cdr3_nt: TGTGCCAGCAGCGTAGTGGCGGGGGGGCTTCAAGAGACCCAGTACTTC

cdr3_length: 16
v_call: TRBV12-5
d_call: .
clone_size: few
j_call: TRBJ2-3
cdr3_aa: CASASSRASGTDTQYF
cdr3_nt: TGTGCTAGTGCTTCCTCCCGGGCTAGCGGCACAGATACGCAGTATTTT

cdr3_length: 20
v_call: TRBV7-9
d_call: .
clone_size: .
j_call: TRBJ2-1
cdr3_aa: CASSLRPVRDPKTSYNEQFF
cdr3_nt: TGTGCCAGCAGCTTAAGACCGGTCCGGGACCCAAAGACCTCCTACAATGAGCAGTTCTTC

cdr3_length: 14
v_call: TRBV19
d_call: .
clone_size: .
j_call: TRBJ1-1
cdr3_aa: CASSIGQGNTEAFF
cdr3_nt: TGTGCCAGTAGTATCGGGCAGGGGAACACTGAAGCTTTCTTT

cdr3_length: 16
v_call: TRBV6-4
d_call: .
clone_size: .
j_call: TRBJ2-1
cdr3_aa: CASSDTWTALYNEQFF
cdr3_nt: TGTGCCAGCAGTGACACCTGGACAGCTCTCTACAATGAGCAGTTCTTC

cdr3_length: 13
v_call: TRBV30
d_call: .
clone_size: .
j_call: TRBJ1-6
cdr3_aa: CAWSVQPKSPLHF
cdr3_nt: TGTGCCTGGAGTGTACAGCCAAAGTCACCCCTCCACTTT

cdr3_length: 16
v_call: TRBV11-2
d_call: .
clone_size: .
j_call: TRBJ1-1
cdr3_aa: CASSSIFSRPDTEAFF
cdr3_nt: TGTGCCAGCAGCTCTATCTTCTCACGGCCGGACACTGAAGCTTTCTTT

cdr3_length: 13
v_call: TRBV5-8
d_call: .
clone_size: .
j_call: TRBJ2-2
cdr3_aa: CASRNTNTGELFF
cdr3_nt: TGTGCCAGCAGGAACACGAACACCGGGGAGCTGTTTTTT

cdr3_length: 13
v_call: TRBV28
d_call: .
clone_size: .
j_call: TRBJ1-5
cdr3_aa: CASTSPSPTPQHF
cdr3_nt: TGTGCCAGCACGTCCCCCAGCCCAACGCCCCAGCATTTT

cdr3_length: 14
v_call: TRBV12-3/TRBV12-4
d_call: TRBD1
clone_size: .
j_call: TRBJ1-5
cdr3_aa: CASSIGDSNQPQHF
cdr3_nt: TGTGCCAGCAGTATAGGGGACAGTAATCAGCCCCAGCATTTT

cdr3_length: 13
v_call: TRBV7-9
d_call: .
clone_size: .
j_call: TRBJ1-5
cdr3_aa: CASSPDGNQPQHF
cdr3_nt: TGTGCCAGCAGCCCGGACGGGAATCAGCCCCAGCATTTT

cdr3_length: 14
v_call: TRBV12-3/TRBV12-4
d_call: .
clone_size: .
j_call: TRBJ2-1
cdr3_aa: CASSPRMNYNEQFF
cdr3_nt: TGTGCCAGCAGTCCCCGGATGAACTACAATGAGCAGTTCTTC

cdr3_length: 16
v_call: TRBV6-1
d_call: TRBD1
clone_size: .
j_call: TRBJ1-2
cdr3_aa: CASRPDRGLSNYGYTF
cdr3_nt: TGTGCCAGCAGACCCGACAGGGGGCTTTCAAACTATGGCTACACCTTC

cdr3_length: 13
v_call: TRBV20-1
d_call: .
clone_size: medium-sized
j_call: TRBJ1-5
cdr3_aa: CSAIQGSNQPQHF
cdr3_nt: TGCAGTGCAATACAGGGAAGCAATCAGCCCCAGCATTTT

cdr3_length: 14
v_call: TRBV5-5
d_call: TRBD1
clone_size: .
j_call: TRBJ2-2
cdr3_aa: CASSRQGSTGELFF
cdr3_nt: TGTGCCAGCAGCCGACAGGGCAGCACCGGGGAGCTGTTTTTT

cdr3_length: 14
v_call: TRBV11-2
d_call: TRBD1
clone_size: once
j_call: TRBJ1-2
cdr3_aa: CASSLGRGRYGYTF
cdr3_nt: TGTGCCAGCAGCTTAGGGAGGGGGCGTTATGGCTACACCTTC

cdr3_length: 15
v_call: TRBV7-7
d_call: TRBD2
clone_size: few
j_call: TRBJ2-1
cdr3_aa: CASSRLAGGPVEQFF
cdr3_nt: TGTGCCAGCAGCCGCCTAGCGGGAGGGCCGGTTGAGCAGTTCTTC

cdr3_length: 11
v_call: TRBV19
d_call: .
clone_size: few
j_call: TRBJ2-5
cdr3_aa: CASSIGVTQYF
cdr3_nt: TGTGCCAGTAGTATCGGGGTAACCCAGTACTTC

cdr3_length: 16
v_call: TRBV30
d_call: .
clone_size: .
j_call: TRBJ2-6
cdr3_aa: CAWSVEHFSGANVLTF
cdr3_nt: TGTGCCTGGAGTGTCGAACATTTCTCTGGGGCCAACGTCCTGACTTTC